The sequence of this T cell receptor (beta chain) was determined in a study of monozygotic twins with inflammatory bowel disease. The CDR3 is 13 residues long. Germline V lookup: CDR1 ENHRY, CDR2 SYGVKD. Total RNA, at roughly 3,400 ng, went into every TCR library. Per individual sample, eight separate reactions were used to make cDNA. Template switching incorporated UMIs with a 6-nucleotide sample barcode. Following a re-call of the 5' RACE reads, TCRdb has one entry per CDR3 protein and lacks DNA. Recorded here are 190,000 or so distinct CDR3 sequences; the top ten clones represent 1.6%. Study results and limitations: Compared with healthy twins, IBD patients shared fewer clonotypes with others, especially with disease activity.

On this clonotype itself: Its antigen is as yet unknown.

The V call is TRBV10-3, the J call TRBJ2-3. Sequencing was performed on blood. This clonotype was sampled from a human donor with ulcerative colitis or Crohn's disease, or a healthy co-twin of an affected twin (not recorded which). The CDR3: CATSLNEWDTQYF.